This TCR beta chain was recorded in a study of blood T cell repertoires in COVID-19. V was clipped by 3 bases and J by 0 bases, with 9 bases between them. The CDR3 spans 15 residues. Germline-derived CDR1 and CDR2 are MNHNS and SASEGT. Profiling relied on immunoSEQ multiplex PCR, and the TCRdb table lists in-frame clones only, not all of them. In the table there are under 500,000 clones, about 90% of which are singletons. This sequence was found in a woman between 18 and 29 years old with acute COVID-19. The sequenced sample consisted of PBMCs or T cells enriched from blood (not recorded which). The chain is built from TRBV6-1 and TRBJ1-5; TRBD1 is a possible D gene (6 bases). CDR3 sequence reads: CASSEDRGSNQPQHF. CDR3 bases: TGTGCCAGCAGTGAGGACAGAGGTAGCAATCAGCCCCAGCATTTT.